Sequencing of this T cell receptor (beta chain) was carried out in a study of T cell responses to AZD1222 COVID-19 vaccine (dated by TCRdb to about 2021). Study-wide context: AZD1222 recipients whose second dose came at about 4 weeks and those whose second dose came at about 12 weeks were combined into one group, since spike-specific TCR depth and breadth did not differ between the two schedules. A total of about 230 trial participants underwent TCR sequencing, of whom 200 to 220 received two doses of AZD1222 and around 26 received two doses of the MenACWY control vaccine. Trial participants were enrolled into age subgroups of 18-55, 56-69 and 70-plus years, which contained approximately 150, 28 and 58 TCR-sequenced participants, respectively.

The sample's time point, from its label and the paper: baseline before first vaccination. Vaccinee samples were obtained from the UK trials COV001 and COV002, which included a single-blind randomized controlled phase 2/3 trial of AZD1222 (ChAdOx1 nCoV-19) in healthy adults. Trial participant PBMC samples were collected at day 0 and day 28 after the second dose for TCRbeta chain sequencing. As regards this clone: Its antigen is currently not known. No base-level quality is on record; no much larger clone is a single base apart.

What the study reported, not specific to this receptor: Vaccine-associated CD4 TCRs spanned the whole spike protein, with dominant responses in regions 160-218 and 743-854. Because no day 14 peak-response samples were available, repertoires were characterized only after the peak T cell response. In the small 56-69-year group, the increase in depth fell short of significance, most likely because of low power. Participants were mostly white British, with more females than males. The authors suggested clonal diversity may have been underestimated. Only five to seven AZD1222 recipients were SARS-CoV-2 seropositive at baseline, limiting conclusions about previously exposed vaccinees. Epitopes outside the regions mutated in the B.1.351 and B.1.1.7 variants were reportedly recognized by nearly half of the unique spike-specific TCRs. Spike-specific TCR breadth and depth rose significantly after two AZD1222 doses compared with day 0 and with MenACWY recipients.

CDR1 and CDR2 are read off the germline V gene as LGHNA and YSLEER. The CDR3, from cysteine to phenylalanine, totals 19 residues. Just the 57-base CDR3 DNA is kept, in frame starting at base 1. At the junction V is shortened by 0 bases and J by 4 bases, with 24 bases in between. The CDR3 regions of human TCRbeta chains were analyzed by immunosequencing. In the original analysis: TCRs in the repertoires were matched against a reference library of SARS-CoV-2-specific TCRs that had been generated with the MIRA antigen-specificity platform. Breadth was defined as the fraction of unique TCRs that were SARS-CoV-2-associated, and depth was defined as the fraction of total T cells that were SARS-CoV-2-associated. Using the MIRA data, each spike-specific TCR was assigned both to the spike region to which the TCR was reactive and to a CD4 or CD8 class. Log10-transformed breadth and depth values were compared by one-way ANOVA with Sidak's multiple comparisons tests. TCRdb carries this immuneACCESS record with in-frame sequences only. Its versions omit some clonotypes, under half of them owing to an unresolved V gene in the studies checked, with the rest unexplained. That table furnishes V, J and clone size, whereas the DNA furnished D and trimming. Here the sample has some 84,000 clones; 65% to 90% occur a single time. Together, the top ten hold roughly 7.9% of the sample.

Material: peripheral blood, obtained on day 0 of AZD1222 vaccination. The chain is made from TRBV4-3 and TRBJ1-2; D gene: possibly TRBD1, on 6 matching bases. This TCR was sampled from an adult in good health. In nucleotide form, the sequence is TGCGCCAGCAGCCAAGAAATGGGACACATAAACTATGCTTTCTATGGCTACACCTTC. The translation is CASSQEMGHINYAFYGYTF.